This T cell receptor beta chain was found in a study of T-cell reconstitution after alpha-beta-depleted transplantation in children. The table lists this clonotype with many counts. This CDR3 contains 14 residues. CDR1 is DFQATT, CDR2 SNEGSKA, per germline (reference sequence). V lost 2 bases, J lost 8 bases, and 16 bases lay in between. During its preparation, the TCRbeta library received unique molecular identifiers. TCRdb reprocessed the PCR reads via MiXCR and lists one record per CDR3 protein. The profile shows 450,000 to 550,000 distinct CDR3 sequences, roughly 10% of them singletons. The gene calls are TRBV20-1 and TRBJ2-1; D tentatively fits TRBD1 or TRBD2 (5 bases each). This TCR was recovered from a female patient aged 2-9 years who had a stem cell transplant for aplastic anemia, so the T cells may come from the graft donor. Sequenced here: PBMCs, mostly from graft donor cells, sampled 180 days after TCRalphabeta/CD19-depleted stem cell transplant. The chain's CDR3 is CSARLAPGQDEQFF. The CDR3 DNA sequence: TGCAGTGCTAGACTGGCCCCGGGGCAAGATGAGCAGTTCTTC.